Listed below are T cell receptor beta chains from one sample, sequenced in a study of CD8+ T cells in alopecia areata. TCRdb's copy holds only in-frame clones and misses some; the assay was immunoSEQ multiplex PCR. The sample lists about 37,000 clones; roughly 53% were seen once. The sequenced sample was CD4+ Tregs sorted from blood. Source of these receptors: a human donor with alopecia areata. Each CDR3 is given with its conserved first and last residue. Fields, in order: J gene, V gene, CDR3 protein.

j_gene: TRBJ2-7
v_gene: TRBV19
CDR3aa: CASSIAGTDSYEQYF

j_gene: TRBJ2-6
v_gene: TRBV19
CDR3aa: CASIQPGSGANVLTF

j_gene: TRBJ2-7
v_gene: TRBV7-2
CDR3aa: CASSFFVAGSYEQYF

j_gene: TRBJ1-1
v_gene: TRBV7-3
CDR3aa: CASSPQGANTEAFF

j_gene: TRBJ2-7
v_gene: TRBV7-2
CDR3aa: CASSDDRNPYEQYF

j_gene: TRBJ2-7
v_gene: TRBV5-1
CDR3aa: CASSLAWGTEQYF

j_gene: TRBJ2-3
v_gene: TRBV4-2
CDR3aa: CASSPRARLASTDTQYF

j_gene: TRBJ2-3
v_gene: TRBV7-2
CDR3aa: CASSLGHGTDTQYF

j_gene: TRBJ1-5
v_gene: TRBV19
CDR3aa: CASSIGRTANQPQHF

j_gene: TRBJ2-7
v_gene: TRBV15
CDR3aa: CATSREKGQTYEQYF

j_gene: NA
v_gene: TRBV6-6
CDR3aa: CASSGSSLRGVEQYF

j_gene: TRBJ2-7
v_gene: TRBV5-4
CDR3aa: CASSSSGTGPYEQYF

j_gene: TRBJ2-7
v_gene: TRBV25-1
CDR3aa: CASSESGTVYEQYF

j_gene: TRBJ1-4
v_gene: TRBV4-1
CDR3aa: CASSSRTERDEKLFF

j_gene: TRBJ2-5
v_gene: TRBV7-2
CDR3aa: CASSPQETQYF

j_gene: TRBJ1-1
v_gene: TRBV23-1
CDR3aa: CASSQSRQNTEAFF

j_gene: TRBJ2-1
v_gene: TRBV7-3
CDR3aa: CASSPAGTRGSEQFF

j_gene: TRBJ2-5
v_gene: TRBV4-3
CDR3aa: CASSPDRGGEETQYF

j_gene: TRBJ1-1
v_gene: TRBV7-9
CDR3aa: CASSSQIPTEAFF

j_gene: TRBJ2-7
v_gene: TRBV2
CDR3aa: CASSVRLAGVNEQYF

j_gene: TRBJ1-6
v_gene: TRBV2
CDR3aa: CASRPGAAGNSPLHF

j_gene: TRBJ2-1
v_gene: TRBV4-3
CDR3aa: CASSQVVSGPPSYNEQFF

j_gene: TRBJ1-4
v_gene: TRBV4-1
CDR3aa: CASSQVQGVNEKLFF

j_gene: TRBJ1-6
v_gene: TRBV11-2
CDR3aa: CASSPVTDRNSPLHF

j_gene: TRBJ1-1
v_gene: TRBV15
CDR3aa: CATSRQGPEAFF

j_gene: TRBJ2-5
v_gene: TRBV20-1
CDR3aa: CSASGPTQYF

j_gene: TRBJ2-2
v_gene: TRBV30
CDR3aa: CAWRISNTGELFF

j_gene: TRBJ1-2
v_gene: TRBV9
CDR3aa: CASSVDYVGRYGYTF

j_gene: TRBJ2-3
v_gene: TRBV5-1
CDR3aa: CASSPPTVSTDTQYF

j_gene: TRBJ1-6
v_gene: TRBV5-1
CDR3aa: CASSSRDDGRSPLHF

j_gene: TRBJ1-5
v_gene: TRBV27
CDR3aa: CASSLYGDRGNQPQHF

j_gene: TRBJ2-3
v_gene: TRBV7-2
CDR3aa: CASRQRGGPDTQYF

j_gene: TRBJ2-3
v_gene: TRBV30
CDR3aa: CAWRRSSTDTQYF

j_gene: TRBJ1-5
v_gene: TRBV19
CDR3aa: CASSPGRDQPQHF

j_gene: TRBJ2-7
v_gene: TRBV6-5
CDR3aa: CASSNGDEQYF

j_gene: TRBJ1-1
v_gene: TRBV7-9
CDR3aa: CASNGGNPAMTEAFF

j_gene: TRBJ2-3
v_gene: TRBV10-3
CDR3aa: CATGTEGTDTQYF

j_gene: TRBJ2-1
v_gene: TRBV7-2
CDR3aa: CASSSDLRGSYNEQFF

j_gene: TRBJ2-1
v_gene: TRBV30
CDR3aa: CAWGLYEQFF

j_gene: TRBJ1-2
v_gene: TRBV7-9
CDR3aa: CASSFGRGYTF

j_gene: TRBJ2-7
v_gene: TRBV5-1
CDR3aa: CASSLAQGRSYEQYF

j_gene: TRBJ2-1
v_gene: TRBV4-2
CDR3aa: CASSQNRRTSVNEQFF

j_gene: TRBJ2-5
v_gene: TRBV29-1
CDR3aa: CSVEEGGETQYF

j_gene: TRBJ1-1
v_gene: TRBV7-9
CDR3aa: CASSLEPRGNAEAFF

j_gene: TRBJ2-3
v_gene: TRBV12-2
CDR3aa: CASRSNSGRLADTQYF

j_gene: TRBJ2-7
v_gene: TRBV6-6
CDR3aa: CASSLPGQGEYEQYF

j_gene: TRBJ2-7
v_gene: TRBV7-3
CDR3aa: CASGRVAGGYAEQYF

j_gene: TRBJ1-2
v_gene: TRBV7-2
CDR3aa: CASSLGRDTPHGYTF

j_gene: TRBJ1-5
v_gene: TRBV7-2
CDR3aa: CASNEGTALNQPQHF

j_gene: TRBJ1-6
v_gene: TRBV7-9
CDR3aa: CASSRPGTGILHF

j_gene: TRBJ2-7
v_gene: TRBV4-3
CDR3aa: CASSSGTSGSGNEQYF

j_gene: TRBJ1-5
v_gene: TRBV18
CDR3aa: CASSPLRTDNQPQHF

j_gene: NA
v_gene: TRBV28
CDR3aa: CASSHTYEQYF

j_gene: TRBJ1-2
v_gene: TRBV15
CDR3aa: CATSTVSTANYGYTF

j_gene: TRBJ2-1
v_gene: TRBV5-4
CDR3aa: CAGATPSYNEQFF

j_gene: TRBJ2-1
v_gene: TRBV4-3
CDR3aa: CASSQAGTQQFF

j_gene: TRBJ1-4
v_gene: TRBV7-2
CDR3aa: CASSLSPTGIGEKLFF

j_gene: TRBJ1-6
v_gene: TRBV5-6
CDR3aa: CASSLVAGRASSPLHF

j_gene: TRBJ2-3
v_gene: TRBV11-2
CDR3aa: CASSLAAGVRYF